This T cell receptor beta chain was recorded in a study of cytomegalovirus exposure and HLA in healthy donors. General observations from the study: Analyzed later, association rates of TCRs varied across HLA loci, with DRB1 most and HLA-C fewest.

Notes on this clone: Its cognate antigen is unknown.

This CDR3 contains 13 residues. V was pared by 4 bases and J by 5 bases, with 4 bases of the junction left unmatched. Germline V CDR1 and CDR2: SGHRS, YFSETQ. PCR involved 60 Vbeta and 13 Jbeta primers. The protocol was immunoSEQ multiplex PCR, while the TCRdb copy is restricted to in-frame clones and leaves out a portion. There are about 92,000 clones in the sample; roughly 80% occur only once, and under 8% lies in the top ten. What was sequenced was PBMCs. The chain recombines TRBV5-1 with TRBJ2-3; TRBD2 matches 7 bases. This TCR came from a man aged 45-65 years in good health and CMV-seropositive. The CDR3 DNA is TGCGCCAGCAGCCCAACGGGGGGAGATACGCAGTATTTT. This sequence encodes CASSPTGGDTQYF.